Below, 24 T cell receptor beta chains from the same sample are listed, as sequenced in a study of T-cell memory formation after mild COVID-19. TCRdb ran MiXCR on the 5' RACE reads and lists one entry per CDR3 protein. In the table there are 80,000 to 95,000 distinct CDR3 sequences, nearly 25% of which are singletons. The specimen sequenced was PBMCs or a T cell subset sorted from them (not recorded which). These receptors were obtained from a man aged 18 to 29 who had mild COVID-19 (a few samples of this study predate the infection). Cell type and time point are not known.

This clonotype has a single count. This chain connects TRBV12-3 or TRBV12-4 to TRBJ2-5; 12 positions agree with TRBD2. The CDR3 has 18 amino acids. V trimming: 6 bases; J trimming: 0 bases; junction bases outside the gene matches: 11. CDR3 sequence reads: CASSPSSGGDEYQETQYF. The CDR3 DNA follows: TGTGCCAGCAGCCCCTCTAGCGGGGGGGACGAGTACCAAGAGACCCAGTACTTC.

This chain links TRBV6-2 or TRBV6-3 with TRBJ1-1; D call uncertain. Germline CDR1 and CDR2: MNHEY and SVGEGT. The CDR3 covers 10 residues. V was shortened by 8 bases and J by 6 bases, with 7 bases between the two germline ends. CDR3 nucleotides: TGTGCCAGCGCGTACTCTGAAGCTTTCTTT. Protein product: CASAYSEAFF.

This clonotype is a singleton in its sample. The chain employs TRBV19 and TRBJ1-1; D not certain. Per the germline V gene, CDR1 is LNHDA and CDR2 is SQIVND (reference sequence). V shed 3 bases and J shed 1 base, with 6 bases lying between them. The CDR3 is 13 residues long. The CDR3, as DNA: TGTGCCAGTAGTATCGCGGCGAACACTGAAGCTTTCTTT. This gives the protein CASSIAANTEAFF.

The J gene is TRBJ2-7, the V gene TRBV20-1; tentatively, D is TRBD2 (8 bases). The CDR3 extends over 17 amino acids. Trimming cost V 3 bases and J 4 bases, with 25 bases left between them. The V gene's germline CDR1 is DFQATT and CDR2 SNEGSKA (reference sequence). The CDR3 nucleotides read TGCAGTGCTAGCGCCCAGGGGGTTGCTGTAGCGGGGTACGAGCAGTACGTC. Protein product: CSASAQGVAVAGYEQYV.

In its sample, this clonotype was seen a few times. The CDR3 DNA is TGCGCCAGCAGCCGGGACTCAAGTCAGCAGTATTTT. Residues: CASSRDSSQQYF. The chain couples TRBV5-1 to TRBJ2-3, with a weak D call TRBD2 (6 bases). The germline gives CDR1 SGHRS, CDR2 YFSETQ. The CDR3 is 12 amino acids. V was trimmed by 4 bases and J by 11 bases, leaving 14 bases between them. Variable domain in full (rest from reference TRBV5-1 and TRBJ2-3): KAGVTQTPRYLIKTRGQQVTLSCSPISGHRSVSWYQQTPGQGLQFLFEYFSETQRNKGNFPGRFSGRQFSNSRSEMNVSTLELGDSALYLCASSRDSSQQYFGPGTRLTVL.

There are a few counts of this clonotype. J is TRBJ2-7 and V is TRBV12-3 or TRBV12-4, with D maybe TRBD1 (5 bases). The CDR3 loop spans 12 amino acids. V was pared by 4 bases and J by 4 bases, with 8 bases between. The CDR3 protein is CASSSQGYEQYF. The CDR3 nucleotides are TGTGCCAGCAGTTCCCAGGGTTACGAGCAGTACTTC.

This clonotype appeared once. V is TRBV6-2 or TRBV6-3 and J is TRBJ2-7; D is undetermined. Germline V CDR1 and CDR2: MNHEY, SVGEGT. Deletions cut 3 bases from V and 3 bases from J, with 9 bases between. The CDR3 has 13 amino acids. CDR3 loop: CASSYGRRYEQYF. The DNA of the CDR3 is TGTGCCAGCAGTTATGGTCGCCGCTACGAGCAGTACTTC.

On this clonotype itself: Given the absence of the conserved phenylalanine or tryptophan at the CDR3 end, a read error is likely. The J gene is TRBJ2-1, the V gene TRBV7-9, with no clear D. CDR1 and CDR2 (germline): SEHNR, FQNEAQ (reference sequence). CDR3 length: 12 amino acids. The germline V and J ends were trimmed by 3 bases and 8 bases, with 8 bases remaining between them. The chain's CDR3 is CASSFAIDEQFL. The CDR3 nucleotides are TGTGCCAGCAGCTTCGCGATAGATGAGCAGTTCCTC.

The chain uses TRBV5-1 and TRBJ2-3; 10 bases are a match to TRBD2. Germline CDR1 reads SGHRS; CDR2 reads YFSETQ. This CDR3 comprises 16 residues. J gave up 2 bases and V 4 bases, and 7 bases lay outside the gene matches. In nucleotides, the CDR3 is TGCGCCAGCAGCACAGGGACTAGCGATGTCACAGATACGCAGTATTTT. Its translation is CASSTGTSDVTDTQYF.

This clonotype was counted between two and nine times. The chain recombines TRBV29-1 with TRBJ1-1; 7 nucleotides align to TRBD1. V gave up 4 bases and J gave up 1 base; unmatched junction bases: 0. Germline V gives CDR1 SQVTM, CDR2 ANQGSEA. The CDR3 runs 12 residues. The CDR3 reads CSVGQGNTEAFF. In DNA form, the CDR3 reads TGCAGCGTTGGACAGGGGAACACTGAAGCTTTCTTT. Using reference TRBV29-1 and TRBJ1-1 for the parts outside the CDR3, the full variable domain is SAVISQKPSRDICQRGTSLTIQCQVDSQVTMMFWYRQQPGQSLTLIATANQGSEATYESGFVIDKFPISRPNLTFSTLTVSNMSPEDSSIYLCSVGQGNTEAFFGQGTRLTVV.

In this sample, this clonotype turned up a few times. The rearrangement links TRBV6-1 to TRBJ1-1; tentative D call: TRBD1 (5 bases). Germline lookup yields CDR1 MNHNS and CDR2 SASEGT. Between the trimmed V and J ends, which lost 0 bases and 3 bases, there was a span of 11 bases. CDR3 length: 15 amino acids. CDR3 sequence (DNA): TGTGCCAGCAGTGAAGCCTCCGAGGGGTACACTGAAGCTTTCTTT. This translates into CASSEASEGYTEAFF.

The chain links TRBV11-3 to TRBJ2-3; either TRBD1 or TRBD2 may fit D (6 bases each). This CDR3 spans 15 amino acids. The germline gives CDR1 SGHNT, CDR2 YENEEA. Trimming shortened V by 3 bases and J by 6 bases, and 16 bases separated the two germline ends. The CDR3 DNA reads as TGTGCCAGCAGCTTTTTTTCGGGGGCTGTGGATACGCAGTATTTT. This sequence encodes CASSFFSGAVDTQYF. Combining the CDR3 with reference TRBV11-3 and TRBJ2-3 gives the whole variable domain EAGVVQSPRYKIIEKKQPVAFWCNPISGHNTLYWYLQNLGQGPELLIRYENEEAVDDSQLPKDRFSAERLKGVDSTLKIQPAELGDSAVYLCASSFFSGAVDTQYFGPGTRLTVL.

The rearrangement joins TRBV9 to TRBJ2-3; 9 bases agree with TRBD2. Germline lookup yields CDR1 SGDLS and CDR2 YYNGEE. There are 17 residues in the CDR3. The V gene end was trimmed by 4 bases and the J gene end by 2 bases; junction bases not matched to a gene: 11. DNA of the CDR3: TGTGCCAGCAGCCCCATGGGTAGCGGGGGTTACACAGATACGCAGTATTTT. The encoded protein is CASSPMGSGGYTDTQYF.

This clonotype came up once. CDR3 region: CASKRDYNSRDTQYF. The CDR3 nucleotides read TGTGCCAGCAAAAGGGACTACAACTCCCGAGATACGCAGTATTTT. The chain couples TRBV6-2 or TRBV6-3 to TRBJ2-3; TRBD2 agrees at 7 bases. The germline CDR1 and CDR2 sequences are MNHEY and SVGEGT. The trim removed 7 bases at V and 5 bases at J, leaving 12 bases unmatched. This CDR3 comprises 15 residues.

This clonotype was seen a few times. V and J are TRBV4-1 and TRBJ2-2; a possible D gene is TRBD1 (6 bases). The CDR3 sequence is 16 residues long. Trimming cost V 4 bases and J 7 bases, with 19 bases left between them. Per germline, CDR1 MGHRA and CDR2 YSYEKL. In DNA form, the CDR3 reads TGCGCCAGCAGCCGACTGCGGACAGTCGGAGTCGGGGAGCTGTTTTTT. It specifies CASSRLRTVGVGELFF.

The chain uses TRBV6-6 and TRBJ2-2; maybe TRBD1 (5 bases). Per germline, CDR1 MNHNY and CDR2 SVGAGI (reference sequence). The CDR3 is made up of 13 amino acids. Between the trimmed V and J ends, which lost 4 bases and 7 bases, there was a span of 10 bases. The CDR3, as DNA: TGTGCCAGCAGTTTGACAGACGACGGGGAGCTGTTTTTT. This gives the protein CASSLTDDGELFF.

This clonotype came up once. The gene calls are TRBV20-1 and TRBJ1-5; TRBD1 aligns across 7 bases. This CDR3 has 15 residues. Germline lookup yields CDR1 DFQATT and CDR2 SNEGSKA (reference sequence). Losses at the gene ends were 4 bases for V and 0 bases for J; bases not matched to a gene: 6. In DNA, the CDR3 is TGCAGTGCTAACGAAGGGACAGATAGCAATCAGCCCCAGCATTTT. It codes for CSANEGTDSNQPQHF.

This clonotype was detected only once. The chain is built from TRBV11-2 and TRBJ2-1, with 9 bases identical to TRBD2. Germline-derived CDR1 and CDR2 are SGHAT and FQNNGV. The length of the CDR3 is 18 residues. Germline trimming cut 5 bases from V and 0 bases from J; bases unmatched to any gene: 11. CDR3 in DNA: TGTGCCAGCAGCCTCTCAGCGGGGGGTTCGAGCTCCTACAATGAGCAGTTCTTC. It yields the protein CASSLSAGGSSSYNEQFF.

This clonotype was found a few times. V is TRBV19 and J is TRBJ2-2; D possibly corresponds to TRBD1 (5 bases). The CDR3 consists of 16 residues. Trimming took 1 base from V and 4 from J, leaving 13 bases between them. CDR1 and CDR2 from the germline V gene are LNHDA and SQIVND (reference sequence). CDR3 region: CASSIGQNFPTGELFF. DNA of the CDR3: TGTGCCAGTAGTATAGGACAGAATTTTCCCACCGGGGAGCTGTTTTTT. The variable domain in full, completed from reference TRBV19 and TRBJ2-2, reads DGGITQSPKYLFRKEGQNVTLSCEQNLNHDAMYWYRQDPGQGLRLIYYSQIVNDFQKGDIAEGYSVSREKKESFPLTVTSAQKNPTAFYLCASSIGQNFPTGELFFGEGSRLTVL.

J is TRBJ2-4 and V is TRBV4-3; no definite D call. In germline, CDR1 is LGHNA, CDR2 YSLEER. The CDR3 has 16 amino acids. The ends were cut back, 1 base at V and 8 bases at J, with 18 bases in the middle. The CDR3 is CASSQASGSIVDIQYF. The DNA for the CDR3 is TGCGCCAGCAGCCAAGCTTCTGGGTCGATTGTGGACATTCAGTACTTC.

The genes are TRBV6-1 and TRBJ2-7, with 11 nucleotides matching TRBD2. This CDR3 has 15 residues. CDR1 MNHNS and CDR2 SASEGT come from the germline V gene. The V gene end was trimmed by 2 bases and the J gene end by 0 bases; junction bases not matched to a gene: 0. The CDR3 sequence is CASSELAGGSYEQYV. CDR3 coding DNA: TGTGCCAGCAGTGAACTAGCGGGGGGCTCCTACGAGCAGTACGTC.

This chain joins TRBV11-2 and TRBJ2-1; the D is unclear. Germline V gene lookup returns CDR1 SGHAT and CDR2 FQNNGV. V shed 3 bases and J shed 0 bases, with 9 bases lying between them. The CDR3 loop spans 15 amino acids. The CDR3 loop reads CASSFESFSYNEQFF. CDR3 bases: TGTGCCAGCAGCTTCGAGAGTTTCTCCTACAATGAGCAGTTCTTC.

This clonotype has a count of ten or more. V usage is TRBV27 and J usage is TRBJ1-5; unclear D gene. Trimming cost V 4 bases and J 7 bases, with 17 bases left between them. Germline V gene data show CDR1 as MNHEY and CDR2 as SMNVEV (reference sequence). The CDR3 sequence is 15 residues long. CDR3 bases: TGTGCCAGCAGTTCAATAAACGGGGTCGGGCAGCCCCAGCATTTT. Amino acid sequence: CASSSINGVGQPQHF.

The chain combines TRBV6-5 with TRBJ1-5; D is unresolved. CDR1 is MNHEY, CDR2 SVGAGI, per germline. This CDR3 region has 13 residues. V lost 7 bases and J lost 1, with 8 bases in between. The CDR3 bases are TGTGCCAGCACCCAAGGGAGCAATCAGCCCCAGCATTTT. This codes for CASTQGSNQPQHF.